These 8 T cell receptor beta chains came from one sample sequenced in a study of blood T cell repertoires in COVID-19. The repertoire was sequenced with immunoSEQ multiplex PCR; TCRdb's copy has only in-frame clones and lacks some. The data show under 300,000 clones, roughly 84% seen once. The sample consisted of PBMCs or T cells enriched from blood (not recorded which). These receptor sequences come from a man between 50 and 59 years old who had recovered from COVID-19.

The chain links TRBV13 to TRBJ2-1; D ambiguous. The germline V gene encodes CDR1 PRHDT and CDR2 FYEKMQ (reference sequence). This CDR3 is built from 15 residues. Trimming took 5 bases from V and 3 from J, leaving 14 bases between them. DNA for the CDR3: TGTGCCAGCAGCACGAGGCAGCTAATCTACAATGAGCAGTTCTTC. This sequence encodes CASSTRQLIYNEQFF.

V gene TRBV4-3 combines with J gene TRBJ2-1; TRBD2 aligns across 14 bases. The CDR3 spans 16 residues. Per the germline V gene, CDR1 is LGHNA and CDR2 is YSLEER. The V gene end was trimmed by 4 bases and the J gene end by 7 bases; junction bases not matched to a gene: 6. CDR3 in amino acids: CASSRGTSGSLNEQFF. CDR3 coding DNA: TGCGCCAGCAGCCGCGGGACTAGCGGGAGCTTAAATGAGCAGTTCTTC.

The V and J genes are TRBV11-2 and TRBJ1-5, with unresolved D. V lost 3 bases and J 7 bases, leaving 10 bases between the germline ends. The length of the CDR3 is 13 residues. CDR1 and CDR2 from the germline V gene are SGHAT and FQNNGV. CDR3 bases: TGTGCCAGCAGCTTGTTGGGTAGCCAGCCCCAGCATTTT. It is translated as CASSLLGSQPQHF.

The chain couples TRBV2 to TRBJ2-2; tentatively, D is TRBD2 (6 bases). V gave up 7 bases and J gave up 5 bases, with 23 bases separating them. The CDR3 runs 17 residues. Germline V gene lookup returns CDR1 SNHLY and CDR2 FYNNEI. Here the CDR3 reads CASKPGTPPVRTGELFF. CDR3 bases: TGTGCCAGCAAACCGGGGACTCCCCCCGTTCGGACCGGGGAGCTGTTTTTT.

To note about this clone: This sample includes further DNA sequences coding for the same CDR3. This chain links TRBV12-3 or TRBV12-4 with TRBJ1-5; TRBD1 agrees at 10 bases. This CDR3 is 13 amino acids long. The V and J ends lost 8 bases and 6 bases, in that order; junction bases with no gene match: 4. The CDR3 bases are TGTGCCAGCTCCCGGGACAGGGGTCAGCCCCAGCATTTT. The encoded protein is CASSRDRGQPQHF.

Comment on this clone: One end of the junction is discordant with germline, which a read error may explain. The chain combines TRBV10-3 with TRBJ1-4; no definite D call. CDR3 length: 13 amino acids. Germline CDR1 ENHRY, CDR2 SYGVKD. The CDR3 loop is CAISEVARDPFRF. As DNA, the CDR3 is TGTGCCATCAGTGAGGTCGCCCGAGATCCGTTCAGGTTT.

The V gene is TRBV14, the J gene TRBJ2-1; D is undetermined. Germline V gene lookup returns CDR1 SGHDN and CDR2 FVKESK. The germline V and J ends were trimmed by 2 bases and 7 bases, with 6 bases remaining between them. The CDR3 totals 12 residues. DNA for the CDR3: TGTGCCAGCAGCCAACTAAAAAATGAGCAGTTCTTC. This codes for CASSQLKNEQFF. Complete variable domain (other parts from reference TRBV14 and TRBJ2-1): EAGVTQFPSHSVIEKGQTVTLRCDPISGHDNLYWYRRVMGKEIKFLLHFVKESKQDESGMPNNRFLAERTGGTYSTLKVQPAELEDSGVYFCASSQLKNEQFFGPGTRLTVL.

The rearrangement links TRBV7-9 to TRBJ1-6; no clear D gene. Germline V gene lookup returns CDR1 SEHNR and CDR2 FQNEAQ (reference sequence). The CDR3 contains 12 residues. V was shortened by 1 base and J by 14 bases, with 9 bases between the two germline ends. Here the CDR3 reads CASSLERGTLHF. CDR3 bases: TGTGCCAGCAGCTTAGAACGGGGAACCCTCCACTTT.